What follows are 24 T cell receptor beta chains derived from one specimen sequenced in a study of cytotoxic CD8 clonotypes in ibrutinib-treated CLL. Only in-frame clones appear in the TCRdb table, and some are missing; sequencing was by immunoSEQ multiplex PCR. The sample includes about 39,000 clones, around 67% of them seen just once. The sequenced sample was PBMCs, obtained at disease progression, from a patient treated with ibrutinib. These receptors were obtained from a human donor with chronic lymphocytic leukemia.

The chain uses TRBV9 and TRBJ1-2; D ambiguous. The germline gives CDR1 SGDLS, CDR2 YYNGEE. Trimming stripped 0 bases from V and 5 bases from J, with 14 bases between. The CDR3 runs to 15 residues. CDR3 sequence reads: CASSVEAGSLYGYTF. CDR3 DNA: TGTGCCAGCAGCGTAGAGGCGGGGTCCTTATATGGCTACACCTTC.

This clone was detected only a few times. CDR3 DNA: TGTGCCAGCAGCTTAGTAGTGGGGGGGACCTCCCTCACCGGGGAGCTGTTTTTT. It is translated as CASSLVVGGTSLTGELFF. V gene TRBV7-6 combines with J gene TRBJ2-2; 7 bases match TRBD2. This CDR3 has 18 residues. Trimming cost V 1 base and J 4 bases; bases outside gene matches: 12. Looked up from germline, CDR1 is SGHVS and CDR2 is FNYEAQ.

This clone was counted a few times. In DNA form, the CDR3 reads TGTGCCAGCAGCCGACCGGGACTAGCGGGAATACTACGAGGTTTAGCCGAGCAGTACTTC. Translation gives CASSRPGLAGILRGLAEQYF. The chain has TRBV7-3 and TRBJ2-7, with 13 bases identical to TRBD2. The CDR3 spans 20 residues. The ends lost 5 bases at V and 6 bases at J; junction bases unmatched: 22. CDR1 SGHTA and CDR2 FQGTGA come from the germline V gene.

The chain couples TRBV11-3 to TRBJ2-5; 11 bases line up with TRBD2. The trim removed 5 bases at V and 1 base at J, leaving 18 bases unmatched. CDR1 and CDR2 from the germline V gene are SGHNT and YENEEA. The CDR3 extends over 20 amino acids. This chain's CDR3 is CASSRPLAGGRRPTQETQYF. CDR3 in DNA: TGTGCCAGCAGCCGACCCCTAGCGGGAGGACGCAGACCGACCCAAGAGACCCAGTACTTC. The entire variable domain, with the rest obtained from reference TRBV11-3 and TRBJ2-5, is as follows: EAGVVQSPRYKIIEKKQPVAFWCNPISGHNTLYWYLQNLGQGPELLIRYENEEAVDDSQLPKDRFSAERLKGVDSTLKIQPAELGDSAVYLCASSRPLAGGRRPTQETQYFGPGTRLLVL.

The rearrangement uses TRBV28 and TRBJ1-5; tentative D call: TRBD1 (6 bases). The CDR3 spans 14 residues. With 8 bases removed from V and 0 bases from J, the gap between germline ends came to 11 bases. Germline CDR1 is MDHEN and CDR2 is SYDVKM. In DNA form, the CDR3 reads TGTGCCAGCCGGACAGCTCCTAGCAATCAGCCCCAGCATTTT. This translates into CASRTAPSNQPQHF.

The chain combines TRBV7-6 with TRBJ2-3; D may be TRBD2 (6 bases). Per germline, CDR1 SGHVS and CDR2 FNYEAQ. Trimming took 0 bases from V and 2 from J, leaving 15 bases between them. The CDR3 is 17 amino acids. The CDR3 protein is CASSLAPGLQDTDTQYF. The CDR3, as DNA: TGTGCCAGCAGCTTAGCGCCGGGACTCCAGGACACAGATACGCAGTATTTT.

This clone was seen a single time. The CDR3 is CASKAGVGGYTF. The CDR3 nucleotides read TGTGCCAGCAAAGCAGGGGTAGGTGGCTACACCTTC. The V call is TRBV28, the J call TRBJ1-2, with D possibly TRBD1 on 6 matching bases. Germline V CDR1 and CDR2: MDHEN, SYDVKM. CDR3 length: 12 amino acids. Trimming pared 7 bases from V and 7 bases from J, leaving 13 bases between.

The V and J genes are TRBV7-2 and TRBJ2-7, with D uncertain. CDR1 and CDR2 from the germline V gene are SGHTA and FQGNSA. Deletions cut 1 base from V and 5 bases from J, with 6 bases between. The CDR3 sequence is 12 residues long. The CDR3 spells CASSLVPHEQYF. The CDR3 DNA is TGTGCCAGCAGCTTAGTTCCCCACGAGCAGTACTTC.

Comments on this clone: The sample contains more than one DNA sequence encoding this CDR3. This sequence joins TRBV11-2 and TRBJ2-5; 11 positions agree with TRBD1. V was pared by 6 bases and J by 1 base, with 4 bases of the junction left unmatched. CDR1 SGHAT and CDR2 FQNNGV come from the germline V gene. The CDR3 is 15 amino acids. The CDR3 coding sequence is TGTGCCAGCAGAGCCGGGACAGGGGGCCAAGAGACCCAGTACTTC. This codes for CASRAGTGGQETQYF.

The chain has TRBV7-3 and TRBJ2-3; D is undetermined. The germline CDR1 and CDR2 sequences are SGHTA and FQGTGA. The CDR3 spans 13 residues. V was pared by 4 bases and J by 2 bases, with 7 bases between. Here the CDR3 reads CASSSTTTDTQYF. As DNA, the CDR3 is TGTGCCAGCAGCTCCACTACCACAGATACGCAGTATTTT.

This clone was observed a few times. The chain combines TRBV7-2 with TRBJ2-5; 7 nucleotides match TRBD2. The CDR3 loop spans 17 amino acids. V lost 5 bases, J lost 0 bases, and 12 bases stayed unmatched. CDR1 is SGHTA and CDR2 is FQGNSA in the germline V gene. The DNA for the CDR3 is TGTGCCAGCAGCCGGGGGTTCTGGCGGGAGCACCAAGAGACCCAGTACTTC. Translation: CASSRGFWREHQETQYF.

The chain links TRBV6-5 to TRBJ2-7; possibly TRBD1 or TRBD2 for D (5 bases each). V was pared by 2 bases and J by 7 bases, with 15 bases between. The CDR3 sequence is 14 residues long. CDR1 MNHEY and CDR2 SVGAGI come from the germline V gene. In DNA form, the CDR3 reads TGTGCCAGCAGTTACGGGACCATAGATGGGGAGCAGTACTTC. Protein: CASSYGTIDGEQYF.

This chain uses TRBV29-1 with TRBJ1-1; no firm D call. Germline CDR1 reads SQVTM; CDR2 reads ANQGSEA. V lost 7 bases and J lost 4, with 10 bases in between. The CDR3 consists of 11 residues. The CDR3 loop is CSALRGTEAFF. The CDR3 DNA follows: TGCAGCGCCCTACGGGGCACTGAAGCTTTCTTT.

CDR3 in amino acids: CASSYSGDPYGYTF. The CDR3 DNA follows: TGTGCCAGCAGTTATTCCGGGGACCCCTATGGCTACACCTTC. The chain joins TRBV6-6 to TRBJ1-2, with D tentatively TRBD1 (5 bases). Germline V gives CDR1 MNHNY, CDR2 SVGAGI (reference sequence). Trimming pared 3 bases from V and 4 bases from J, leaving 12 bases between. CDR3 length equals 14 residues.

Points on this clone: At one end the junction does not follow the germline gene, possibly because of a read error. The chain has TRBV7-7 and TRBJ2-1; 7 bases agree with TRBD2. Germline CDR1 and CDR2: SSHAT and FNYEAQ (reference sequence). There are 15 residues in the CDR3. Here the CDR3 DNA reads TGTGCTAGCAGCTACGGGACTATTGGGGTCGGGGAGCAGTTCTTC. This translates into CASSYGTIGVGEQFF.

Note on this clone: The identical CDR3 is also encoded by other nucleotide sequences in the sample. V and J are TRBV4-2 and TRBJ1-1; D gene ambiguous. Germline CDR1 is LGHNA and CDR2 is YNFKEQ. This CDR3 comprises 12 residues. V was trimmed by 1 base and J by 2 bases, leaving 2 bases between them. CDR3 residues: CASSQGNTEAFF. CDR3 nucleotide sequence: TGTGCCAGCAGCCAAGGAAACACTGAAGCTTTCTTT.

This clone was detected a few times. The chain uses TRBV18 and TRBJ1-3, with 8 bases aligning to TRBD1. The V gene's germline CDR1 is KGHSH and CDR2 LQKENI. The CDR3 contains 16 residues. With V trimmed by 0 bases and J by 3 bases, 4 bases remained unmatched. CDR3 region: CASSPPSRGHGNTIYF. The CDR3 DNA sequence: TGTGCCAGCTCACCACCGTCCAGGGGGCATGGAAACACCATATATTTT.

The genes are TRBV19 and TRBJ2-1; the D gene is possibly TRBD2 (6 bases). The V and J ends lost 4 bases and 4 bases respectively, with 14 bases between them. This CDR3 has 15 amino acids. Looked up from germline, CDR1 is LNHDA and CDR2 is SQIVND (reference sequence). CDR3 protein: CASSTPGLSYNEQFF. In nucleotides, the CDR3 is TGTGCCAGTAGTACCCCGGGACTGAGTTACAATGAGCAGTTCTTC. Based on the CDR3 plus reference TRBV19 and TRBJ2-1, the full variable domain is DGGITQSPKYLFRKEGQNVTLSCEQNLNHDAMYWYRQDPGQGLRLIYYSQIVNDFQKGDIAEGYSVSREKKESFPLTVTSAQKNPTAFYLCASSTPGLSYNEQFFGPGTRLTVL.

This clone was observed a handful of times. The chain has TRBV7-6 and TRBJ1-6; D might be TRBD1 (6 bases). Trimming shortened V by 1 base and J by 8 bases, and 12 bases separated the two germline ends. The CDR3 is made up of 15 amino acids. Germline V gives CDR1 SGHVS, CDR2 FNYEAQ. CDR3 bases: TGTGCCAGCAGCTTAGGGCAGGGGAGGCATTCACCCCTCCACTTT. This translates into CASSLGQGRHSPLHF.

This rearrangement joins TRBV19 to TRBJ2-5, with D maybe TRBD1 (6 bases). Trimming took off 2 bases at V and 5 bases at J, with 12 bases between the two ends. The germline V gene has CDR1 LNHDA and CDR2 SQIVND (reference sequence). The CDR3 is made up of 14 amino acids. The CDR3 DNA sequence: TGTGCCAGTAGTATAACAGGGATTGGTGAGACCCAGTACTTC. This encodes CASSITGIGETQYF.

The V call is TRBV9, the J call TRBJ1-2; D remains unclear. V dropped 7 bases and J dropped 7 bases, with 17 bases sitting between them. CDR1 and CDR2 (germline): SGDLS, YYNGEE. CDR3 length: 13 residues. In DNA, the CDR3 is TGTGCCAGCGCCGTCTCCGAAAGATCTGGCTACACCTTC. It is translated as CASAVSERSGYTF.

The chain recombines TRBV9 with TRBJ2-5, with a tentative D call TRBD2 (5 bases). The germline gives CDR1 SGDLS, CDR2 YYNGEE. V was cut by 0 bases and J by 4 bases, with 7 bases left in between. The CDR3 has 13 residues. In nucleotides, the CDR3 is TGTGCCAGCAGCGTAGCCGGGATAGAGACCCAGTACTTC. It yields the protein CASSVAGIETQYF.

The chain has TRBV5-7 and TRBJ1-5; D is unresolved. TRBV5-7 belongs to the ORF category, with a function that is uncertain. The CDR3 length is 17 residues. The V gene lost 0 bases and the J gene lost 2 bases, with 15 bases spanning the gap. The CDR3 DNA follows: TGTGCCAGCAGCTTGGTCCCCAGGCGCCGGGGCAATCAGCCCCAGCATTTT. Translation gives CASSLVPRRRGNQPQHF.

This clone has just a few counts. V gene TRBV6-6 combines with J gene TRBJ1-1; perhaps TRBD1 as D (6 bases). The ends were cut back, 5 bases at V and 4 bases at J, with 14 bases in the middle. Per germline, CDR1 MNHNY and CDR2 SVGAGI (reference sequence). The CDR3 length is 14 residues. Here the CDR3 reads CASSPTQGTTEAFF. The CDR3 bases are TGTGCCAGCAGTCCCACACAGGGTACCACTGAAGCTTTCTTT.